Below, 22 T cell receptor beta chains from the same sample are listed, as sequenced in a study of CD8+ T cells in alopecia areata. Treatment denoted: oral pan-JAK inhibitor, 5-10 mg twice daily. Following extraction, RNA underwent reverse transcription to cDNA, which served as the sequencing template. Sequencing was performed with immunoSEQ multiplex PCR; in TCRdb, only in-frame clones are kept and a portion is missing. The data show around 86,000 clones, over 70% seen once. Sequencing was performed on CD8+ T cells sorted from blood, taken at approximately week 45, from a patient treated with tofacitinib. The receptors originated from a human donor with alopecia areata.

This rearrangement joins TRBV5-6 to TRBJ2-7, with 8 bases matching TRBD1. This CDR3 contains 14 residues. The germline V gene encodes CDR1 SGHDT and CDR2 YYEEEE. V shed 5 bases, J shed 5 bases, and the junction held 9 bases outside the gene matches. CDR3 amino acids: CASRPTGDMDEQYF. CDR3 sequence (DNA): TGTGCCAGCAGACCGACAGGGGACATGGACGAGCAGTACTTC.

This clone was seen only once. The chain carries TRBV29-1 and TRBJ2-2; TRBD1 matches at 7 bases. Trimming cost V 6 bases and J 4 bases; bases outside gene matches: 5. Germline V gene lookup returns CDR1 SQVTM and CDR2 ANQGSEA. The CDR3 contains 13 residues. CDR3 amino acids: CSVRDSSTGELFF. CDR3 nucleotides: TGCAGCGTCCGGGACAGTAGCACCGGGGAGCTGTTTTTT.

The CDR3: CASSLKVSSYEQYF. DNA of the CDR3: TGTGCCAGCAGCTTAAAAGTGAGCTCCTACGAGCAGTACTTC. The chain employs TRBV7-2 and TRBJ2-7; D unclear. V dropped 2 bases and J dropped 0 bases, with 8 bases sitting between them. Per germline, CDR1 SGHTA and CDR2 FQGNSA. The CDR3 extends over 14 amino acids.

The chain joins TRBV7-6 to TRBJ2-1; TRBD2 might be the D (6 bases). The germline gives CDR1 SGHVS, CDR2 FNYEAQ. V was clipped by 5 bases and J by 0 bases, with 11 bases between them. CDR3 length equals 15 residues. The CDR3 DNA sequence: TGTGCCAGCAGCCCTGCGGGGAGCTCCTACAATGAGCAGTTCTTC. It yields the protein CASSPAGSSYNEQFF.

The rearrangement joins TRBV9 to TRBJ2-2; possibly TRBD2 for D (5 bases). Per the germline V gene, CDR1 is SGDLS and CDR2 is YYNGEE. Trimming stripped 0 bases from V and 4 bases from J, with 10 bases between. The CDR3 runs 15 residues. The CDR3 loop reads CASSVGGSGTGELFF. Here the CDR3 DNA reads TGTGCCAGCAGCGTAGGAGGCAGCGGCACCGGGGAGCTGTTTTTT.

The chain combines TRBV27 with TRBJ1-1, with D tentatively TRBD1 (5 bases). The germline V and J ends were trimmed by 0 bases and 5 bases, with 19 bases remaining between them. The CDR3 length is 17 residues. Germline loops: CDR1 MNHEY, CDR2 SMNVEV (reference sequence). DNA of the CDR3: TGTGCCAGCAGTTTATCCCCCCTTTACCGGGACGGGACTGAAGCTTTCTTT. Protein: CASSLSPLYRDGTEAFF.

CDR3 loop: CASSLNRNTEAFF. The DNA for the CDR3 is TGTGCCAGCAGTTTAAACAGGAACACTGAAGCTTTCTTT. The chain couples TRBV27 to TRBJ1-1; D gene ambiguous. V lost 2 bases, J lost 1 base, and 5 bases lay in between. This CDR3 spans 13 amino acids. Germline CDR1 is MNHEY and CDR2 is SMNVEV (reference sequence).

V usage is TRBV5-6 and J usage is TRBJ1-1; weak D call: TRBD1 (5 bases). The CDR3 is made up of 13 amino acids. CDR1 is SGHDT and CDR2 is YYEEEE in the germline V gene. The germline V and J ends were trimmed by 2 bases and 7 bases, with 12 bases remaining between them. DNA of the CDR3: TGTGCCAGCAGCTTCTACGACAGCCTTGAAGCTTTCTTT. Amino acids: CASSFYDSLEAFF.

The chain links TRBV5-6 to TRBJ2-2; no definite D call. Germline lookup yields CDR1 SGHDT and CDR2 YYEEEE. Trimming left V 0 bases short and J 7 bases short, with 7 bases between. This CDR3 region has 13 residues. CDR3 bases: TGTGCCAGCAGCTTGGAACGCGGCGGGGAGCTGTTTTTT. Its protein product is CASSLERGGELFF.

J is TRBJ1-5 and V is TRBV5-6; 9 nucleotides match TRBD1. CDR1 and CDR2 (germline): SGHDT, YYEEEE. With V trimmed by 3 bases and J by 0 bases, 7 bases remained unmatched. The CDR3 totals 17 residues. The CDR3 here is CASSSRTGDYSNQPQHF. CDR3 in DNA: TGTGCCAGCAGCTCTAGGACAGGGGACTATAGCAATCAGCCCCAGCATTTT.

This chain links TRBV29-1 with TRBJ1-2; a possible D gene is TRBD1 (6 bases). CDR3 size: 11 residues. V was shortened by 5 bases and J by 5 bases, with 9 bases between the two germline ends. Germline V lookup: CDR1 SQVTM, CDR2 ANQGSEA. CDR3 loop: CSVRQEYGYTF. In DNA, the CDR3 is TGCAGCGTTCGACAGGAGTATGGCTACACCTTC.

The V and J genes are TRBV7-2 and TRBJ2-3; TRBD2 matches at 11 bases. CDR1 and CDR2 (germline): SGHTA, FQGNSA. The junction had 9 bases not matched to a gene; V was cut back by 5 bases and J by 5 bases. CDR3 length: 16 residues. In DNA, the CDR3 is TGTGCCAGCAGCACGTTAGCGGGGGGGTCTGGAGATACGCAGTATTTT. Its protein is CASSTLAGGSGDTQYF.

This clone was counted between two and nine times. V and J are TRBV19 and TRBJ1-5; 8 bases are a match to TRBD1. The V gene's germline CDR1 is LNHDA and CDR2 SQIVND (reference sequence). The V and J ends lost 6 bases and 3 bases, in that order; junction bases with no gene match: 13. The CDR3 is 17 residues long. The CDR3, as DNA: TGTGCCAGTAGCCCGGGACAGGCAATTTATTCCAATCAGCCCCAGCATTTT. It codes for CASSPGQAIYSNQPQHF.

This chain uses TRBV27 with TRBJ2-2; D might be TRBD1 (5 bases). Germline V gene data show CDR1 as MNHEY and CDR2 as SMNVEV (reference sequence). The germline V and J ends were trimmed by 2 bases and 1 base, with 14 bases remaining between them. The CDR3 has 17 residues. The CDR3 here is CASSLGLGPENTGELFF. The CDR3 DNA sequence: TGTGCCAGCAGTTTAGGTTTGGGGCCAGAGAACACCGGGGAGCTGTTTTTT.

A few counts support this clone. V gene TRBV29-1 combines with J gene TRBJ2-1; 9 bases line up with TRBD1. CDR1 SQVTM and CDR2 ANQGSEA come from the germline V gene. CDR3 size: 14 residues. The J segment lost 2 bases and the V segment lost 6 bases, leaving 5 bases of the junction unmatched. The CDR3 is CSVEGDRAYNEQFF. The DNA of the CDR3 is TGCAGCGTCGAGGGGGACAGGGCCTACAATGAGCAGTTCTTC.

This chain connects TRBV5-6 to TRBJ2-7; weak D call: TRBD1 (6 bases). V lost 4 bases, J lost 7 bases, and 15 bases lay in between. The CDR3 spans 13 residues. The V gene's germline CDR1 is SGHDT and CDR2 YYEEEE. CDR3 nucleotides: TGTGCCAGCAGCAACGACAGGTTCTGGGAGCAGTACTTC. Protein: CASSNDRFWEQYF.

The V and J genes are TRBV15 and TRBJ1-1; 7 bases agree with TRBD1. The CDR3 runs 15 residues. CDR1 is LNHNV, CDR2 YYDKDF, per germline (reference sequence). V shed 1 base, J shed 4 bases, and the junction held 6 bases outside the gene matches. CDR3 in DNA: TGTGCCACCAGCAGAGCCCGACAGGGCCTCACTGAAGCTTTCTTT. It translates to CATSRARQGLTEAFF. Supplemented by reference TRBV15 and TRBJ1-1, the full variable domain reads DAMVIQNPRYQVTQFGKPVTLSCSQTLNHNVMYWYQQKSSQAPKLLFHYYDKDFNNEADTPDNFQSRRPNTSFCFLDIRSPGLGDTAMYLCATSRARQGLTEAFFGQGTRLTVV.

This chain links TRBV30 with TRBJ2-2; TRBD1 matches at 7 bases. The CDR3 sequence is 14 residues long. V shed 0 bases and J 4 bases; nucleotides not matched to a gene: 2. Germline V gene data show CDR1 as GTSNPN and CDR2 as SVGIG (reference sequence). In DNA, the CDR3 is TGTGCCTGGAGTGTTGACAGGGTCACCGGGGAGCTGTTTTTT. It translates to CAWSVDRVTGELFF.

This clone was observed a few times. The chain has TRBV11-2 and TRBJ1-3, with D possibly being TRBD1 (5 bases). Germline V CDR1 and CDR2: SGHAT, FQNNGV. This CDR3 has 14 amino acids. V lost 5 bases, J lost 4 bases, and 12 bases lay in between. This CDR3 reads CASSLRDSGNTIYF. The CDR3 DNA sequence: TGTGCCAGCAGCCTCCGGGACTCCGGAAACACCATATATTTT.

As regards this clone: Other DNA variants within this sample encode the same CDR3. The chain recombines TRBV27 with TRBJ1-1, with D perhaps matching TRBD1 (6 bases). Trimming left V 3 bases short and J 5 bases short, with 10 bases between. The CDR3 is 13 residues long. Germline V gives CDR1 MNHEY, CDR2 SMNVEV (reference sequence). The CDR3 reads CASSFGGGTEAFF. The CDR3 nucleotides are TGTGCCAGCAGTTTCGGAGGGGGGACTGAAGCTTTCTTT.

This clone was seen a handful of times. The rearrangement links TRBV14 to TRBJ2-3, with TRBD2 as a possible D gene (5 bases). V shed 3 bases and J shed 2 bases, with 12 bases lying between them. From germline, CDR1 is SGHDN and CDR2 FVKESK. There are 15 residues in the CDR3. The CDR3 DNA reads TGTGCCAGCAGCCATATGGGCGGGCTCACAGATACGCAGTATTTT. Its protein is CASSHMGGLTDTQYF.

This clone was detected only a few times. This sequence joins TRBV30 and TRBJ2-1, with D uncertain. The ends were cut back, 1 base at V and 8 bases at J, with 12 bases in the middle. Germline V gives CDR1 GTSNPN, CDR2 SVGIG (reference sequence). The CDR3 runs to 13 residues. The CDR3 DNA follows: TGTGCCTGGAGTGGAGGAACGATGGATGAGCAGTTCTTC. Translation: CAWSGGTMDEQFF.